This T cell receptor beta chain was identified in a study of response to subunit inactivated influenza vaccine (dated by TCRdb to between 2017 and 2018). Regarding the research as a whole: The study used deep quantitative T cell receptor repertoire profiling to track responses to a trivalent subunit inactivated influenza vaccine. Paper-wide results and their limitations: It was suggested by the authors that each seasonal influenza vaccination may recruit only a limited number of new T cells.

Details on this clonotype: Its antigen remains unidentified. Base qualities are not recorded, but no much larger clone differs from it by a single base.

Libraries were built with RT-PCR. These reads were obtained on an Illumina HiSeq 2500. TCRdb trimmed the raw reads at Q25, called clones with MiXCR and kept productive beta chains. Rows merge per CDR3 protein into single entries with the most common DNA and genes. A total of about 520,000 distinct CDR3 sequences appear in this sample, 25% of them only once. The leading ten clones occupy 1.5% to 2% of the sample. The receptor's source is a man aged 50 to 59 who received an inactivated influenza vaccine. Donor details come from another sample of the same person, matched by shared clones. The material sequenced was CD4+ T cells sorted from PBMCs, taken less than 6 days after vaccination.

The sequenced DNA is TGCGCCAGCAGCTTGCCAGGGACAGACGAGCAGTACTTC. It codes for CASSLPGTDEQYF. The chain is made from TRBV5-1 and TRBJ2-7, and 7 junction bases match TRBD1. Reading the germline V gene gives CDR1 SGHRS and CDR2 YFSETQ. Measured from the cysteine to the phenylalanine, the CDR3 is 13 residues long. This entry keeps only the CDR3 DNA: 39 bases, framed from base 1. Trimming leaves V shorter by 1 base and J shorter by 5 bases, with the junction holding 3 bases beyond the gene matches.